The 20 T cell receptor beta chains given below trace back to one sample, sequenced in a study of response to subunit inactivated influenza vaccine. MiXCR was run by TCRdb on the RT-PCR reads, yielding one entry per CDR3 protein. The repertoire consists of more than 600,000 distinct CDR3 sequences, with around 20% occurring once and the leading ten covering about a tenth. The sequencing here drew on PBMCs from blood, taken more than 4 days after vaccination. The receptors were sampled from a man in his fifties who received an inactivated influenza vaccine.

This chain uses TRBV7-8 with TRBJ2-1; TRBD2 matches 13 bases. Per the germline V gene, CDR1 is SGHVS and CDR2 is FQNEAQ. The CDR3 covers 15 residues. The ends lost 2 bases at V and 10 bases at J; junction bases unmatched: 5. The CDR3 is CASSLTSGRAAEQFF. In DNA, the CDR3 is TGTGCCAGCAGCTTAACTAGCGGGAGGGCGGCCGAGCAGTTCTTC.

The V gene is TRBV12-3 or TRBV12-4, the J gene TRBJ2-3, with 9 bases aligning to TRBD2. V gave up 4 bases and J gave up 2 bases; unmatched junction bases: 10. The CDR3 sequence is 17 residues long. CDR3 sequence: CASSSHSGGPYTDTQYF. For the CDR3, the DNA is TGTGCCAGCAGTTCCCATAGCGGGGGACCCTACACAGATACGCAGTATTTT.

The rearrangement uses TRBV10-3 and TRBJ2-1; D is possibly TRBD2 (6 bases). V lost 2 bases and J lost 4, with 12 bases in between. This CDR3 is built from 15 residues. Germline V CDR1 and CDR2: ENHRY, SYGVKD. The CDR3 DNA sequence: TGTGCCATCAGTGAGGATAGCGGAGTATACAATGAGCAGTTCTTC. Its translation is CAISEDSGVYNEQFF.

This clonotype was observed many times. This rearrangement joins TRBV5-1 to TRBJ2-4; 9 bases line up with TRBD1. Germline assignment: CDR1 SGHRS and CDR2 YFSETQ. Unmatched junction bases numbered 3, after V lost 7 bases and J lost 4 bases. This CDR3 spans 13 amino acids. The CDR3 region is CASSGTGKNIQYF. CDR3 DNA: TGCGCCAGCTCGGGGACAGGGAAAAACATTCAGTACTTC.

The CDR3: CSVGRRVTQYF. DNA for the CDR3: TGCAGCGTTGGCAGGAGAGTCACGCAGTATTTT. The chain is built from TRBV29-1 and TRBJ2-3; no clear D gene. V lost 4 bases and J lost 9, with 11 bases in between. The CDR3 is made up of 11 amino acids. Germline V gives CDR1 SQVTM, CDR2 ANQGSEA.

The V call is TRBV9, the J call TRBJ2-3; 10 nucleotides agree with TRBD2. This CDR3 is built from 15 residues. CDR1 and CDR2 from the germline V gene are SGDLS and YYNGEE. With 3 bases clipped from V and 3 bases from J, the junction kept 4 bases outside the gene matches. The CDR3 DNA reads TGTGCCAGCAGCGAAGCGGGGGGGCAGACAGATACGCAGTATTTT. It encodes CASSEAGGQTDTQYF.

This clonotype was seen repeatedly, ten times or more. V is TRBV5-1 and J is TRBJ1-2; unclear D gene. The CDR3 consists of 13 residues. Germline-derived CDR1 and CDR2 are SGHRS and YFSETQ. The germline V and J ends were trimmed by 0 bases and 7 bases, with 10 bases remaining between them. CDR3 nucleotides: TGCGCCAGCAGCTTGGAAGGCGCCGGTGGCTACACCTTC. Translated: CASSLEGAGGYTF.

This clonotype was observed a handful of times. As DNA, the CDR3 is TGTGCCAGCAGTTTCGTGGCGGACAGGGGTAACGAGCAGTACTTC. Translated, it gives CASSFVADRGNEQYF. This rearrangement joins TRBV7-2 to TRBJ2-7; TRBD1 agrees at 9 bases. CDR1 and CDR2 from the germline V gene are SGHTA and FQGNSA. V dropped 6 bases and J dropped 5; count of bases not matched to a gene: 11. The CDR3 has 15 residues.

The table lists this clonotype with a few counts. The chain uses TRBV12-3 or TRBV12-4 and TRBJ1-2; no clear D gene. The CDR3 length is 16 residues. V lost 5 bases to trimming and J lost 7 bases, with 23 bases between them. The chain's CDR3 is CASSSPLDDFGAGYTF. CDR3 nucleotides: TGTGCCAGCAGTAGCCCCTTGGACGACTTCGGTGCTGGCTACACCTTC.

This rearrangement joins TRBV28 to TRBJ2-5, with 14 bases aligning to TRBD2. Trimming took 4 bases from V and 0 from J; bases not matched to a gene: 1. Germline CDR1 is MDHEN and CDR2 is SYDVKM. This CDR3 spans 16 amino acids. CDR3 protein: CASSWTSGRYQETQYF. The DNA for the CDR3 is TGTGCCAGCAGTTGGACTAGCGGGAGGTACCAAGAGACCCAGTACTTC.

This clonotype was seen a few times. The V call is TRBV28, the J call TRBJ1-6; D remains unclear. Germline V lookup: CDR1 MDHEN, CDR2 SYDVKM. This CDR3 contains 13 residues. V was cut by 7 bases and J by 7 bases, with 11 bases left in between. This CDR3 is CASTSGPNSPLHF. The CDR3, as DNA: TGTGCCAGCACATCGGGCCCCAATTCACCCCTCCACTTT.

V gene TRBV20-1 combines with J gene TRBJ1-4; 10 bases are a match to TRBD1. Germline assignment: CDR1 DFQATT and CDR2 SNEGSKA (reference sequence). The CDR3 has 16 amino acids. V trimming: 5 bases; J trimming: 6 bases; junction bases outside the gene matches: 12. The DNA of the CDR3 is TGCAGTGCTGGGGGCTATCCCGGGACAGGGGATGAAAAACTGTTTTTT. This sequence encodes CSAGGYPGTGDEKLFF.

This clonotype was detected a few times. The chain carries TRBV6-2 or TRBV6-3 and TRBJ1-5; tentative D call: TRBD1 (5 bases). Trimming stripped 5 bases from V and 2 bases from J, with 13 bases between. This CDR3 spans 15 amino acids. Germline CDR1 and CDR2: MNHEY and SVGEGT. The DNA for the CDR3 is TGTGCCAGCAGTCTCCCGGGGCTAGGCAATCAGCCCCAGCATTTT. The encoded protein is CASSLPGLGNQPQHF.

This clonotype was counted between two and nine times. V is TRBV20-1 and J is TRBJ2-1; 8 bases map to TRBD2. J was trimmed by 2 bases and V by 3 bases; bases with no gene match: 6. CDR3 length: 15 amino acids. Germline V CDR1 and CDR2: DFQATT, SNEGSKA (reference sequence). This CDR3 reads CSASAREGPYNEQFF. Here the CDR3 DNA reads TGCAGTGCTAGCGCACGGGAGGGCCCCTACAATGAGCAGTTCTTC.

V is TRBV28 and J is TRBJ2-7; 7 nucleotides agree with TRBD1. Germline loops: CDR1 MDHEN, CDR2 SYDVKM. The V gene end was trimmed by 6 bases and the J gene end by 3 bases; junction bases not matched to a gene: 11. CDR3 length: 15 residues. CDR3 in amino acids: CASSPLGQVLYEQYF. Here the CDR3 DNA reads TGTGCCAGCAGCCCCTTAGGACAGGTTCTCTACGAGCAGTACTTC.

The chain couples TRBV29-1 to TRBJ2-5; D possibly corresponds to TRBD2 (6 bases). CDR1 is SQVTM, CDR2 ANQGSEA, per germline. This CDR3 has 14 residues. Trimming took off 2 bases at V and 5 bases at J, with 15 bases between the two ends. The DNA for the CDR3 is TGCAGCGTTGAATCCCGGGGAAGCGGGGAGACCCAGTACTTC. Encoded protein: CSVESRGSGETQYF.

The J gene is TRBJ2-7, the V gene TRBV7-2, with D perhaps TRBD1 or TRBD2 (5 bases each). Trimming shortened V by 5 bases and J by 7 bases, and 18 bases separated the two germline ends. Germline V CDR1 and CDR2: SGHTA, FQGNSA. CDR3 size: 14 residues. This CDR3 reads CASSPGAGLGEQYF. The DNA for the CDR3 is TGTGCCAGCAGCCCCGGGGCCGGCCTGGGGGAGCAGTACTTC. Based on the CDR3 plus reference TRBV7-2 and TRBJ2-7, the full variable domain is GAGVSQSPSNKVTEKGKDVELRCDPISGHTALYWYRQSLGQGLEFLIYFQGNSAPDKSGLPSDRFSAERTGGSVSTLTIQRTQQEDSAVYLCASSPGAGLGEQYFGPGTRLTVT.

This clonotype was detected a few times. The chain employs TRBV20-1 and TRBJ2-7; a possible D gene is TRBD1 (6 bases). Germline CDR1 is DFQATT and CDR2 is SNEGSKA (reference sequence). This CDR3 has 14 residues. Trimming stripped 0 bases from V and 2 bases from J, with 11 bases between. The CDR3 loop is CSARELTGAYEQYF. The CDR3, as DNA: TGCAGTGCTAGAGAATTGACAGGTGCCTACGAGCAGTACTTC.

The chain recombines TRBV5-1 with TRBJ1-2, with 7 bases fitting TRBD1. J lost 3 bases, V lost 4 bases, and 6 bases had no gene match. Germline V gene data show CDR1 as SGHRS and CDR2 as YFSETQ. The CDR3 sequence is 14 residues long. DNA for the CDR3: TGCGCCAGCAGCGCAGTAGGGGGCGACTATGGCTACACCTTC. It encodes CASSAVGGDYGYTF.

This clonotype came up a few times. The chain couples TRBV7-2 to TRBJ2-7; TRBD2 aligns across 11 bases. Germline V gene data show CDR1 as SGHTA and CDR2 as FQGNSA. V trimming: 1 base; J trimming: 7 bases; junction bases outside the gene matches: 6. The CDR3 totals 15 residues. The CDR3 DNA reads as TGTGCCAGCAGCTTAGGGTTAGCGGGAGGGAGGGAGCAGTACTTC. Translation: CASSLGLAGGREQYF.